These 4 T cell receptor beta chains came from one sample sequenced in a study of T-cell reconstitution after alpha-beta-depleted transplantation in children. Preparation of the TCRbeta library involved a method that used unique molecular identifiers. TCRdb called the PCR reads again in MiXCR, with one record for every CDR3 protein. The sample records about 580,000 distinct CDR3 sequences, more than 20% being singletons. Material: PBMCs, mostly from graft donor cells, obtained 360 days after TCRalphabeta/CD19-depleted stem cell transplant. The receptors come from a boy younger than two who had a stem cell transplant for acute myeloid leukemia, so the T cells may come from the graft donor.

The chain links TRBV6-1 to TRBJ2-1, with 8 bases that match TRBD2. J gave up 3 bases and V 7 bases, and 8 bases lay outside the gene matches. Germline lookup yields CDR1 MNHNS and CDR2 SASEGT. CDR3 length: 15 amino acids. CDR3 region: CASTISGGLYNEQFF. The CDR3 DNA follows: TGTGCCAGCACTATAAGCGGGGGCCTCTACAATGAGCAGTTCTTC.

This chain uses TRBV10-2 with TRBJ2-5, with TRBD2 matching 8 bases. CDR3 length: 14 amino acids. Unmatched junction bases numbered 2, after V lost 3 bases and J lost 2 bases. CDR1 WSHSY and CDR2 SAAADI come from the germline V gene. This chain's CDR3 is CASSEQRGQETQYF. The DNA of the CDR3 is TGCGCCAGCAGTGAACAGCGGGGGCAAGAGACCCAGTACTTC.

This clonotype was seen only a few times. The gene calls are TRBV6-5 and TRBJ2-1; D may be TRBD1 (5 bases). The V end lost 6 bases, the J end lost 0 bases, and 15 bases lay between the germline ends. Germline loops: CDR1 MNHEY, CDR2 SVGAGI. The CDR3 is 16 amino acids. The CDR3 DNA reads TGTGCCAGCAGCGCCCCGACAGTATTCTCCTACAATGAGCAGTTCTTC. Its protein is CASSAPTVFSYNEQFF.

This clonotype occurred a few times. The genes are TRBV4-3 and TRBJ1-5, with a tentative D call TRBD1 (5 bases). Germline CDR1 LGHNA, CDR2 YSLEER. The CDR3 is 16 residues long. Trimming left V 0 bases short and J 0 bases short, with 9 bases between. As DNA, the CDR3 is TGCGCCAGCAGCCAAGATCGGGGCTATAGCAATCAGCCCCAGCATTTT. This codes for CASSQDRGYSNQPQHF.